This T cell receptor (beta chain) was found in a study of control samples from healthy donors and cancer patients (dated by TCRdb to 2020 to 2021). The CDR3 numbers 12 residues from cysteine through phenylalanine. The read is trimmed to its CDR3 DNA, 36 bases read in frame from base 1. V and J lose 5 bases and 0 bases, and a span of 5 bases separates them. CDR1 is given as GTSNPN and CDR2 as SVGIG, both from the germline V gene (reference sequence). As for this clone: It lacks a known antigen. No quality values exist for individual bases; no much larger clone is one base distant.

Libraries were prepared through the immunoSEQ multiplex PCR assay. In its TCRdb copy, this immuneACCESS table keeps in-frame sequences only and misses some clones. Where compared with another copy, unresolved V genes explain less than half of these, and the others have no known cause. The sample data list roughly 120,000 clones, and around 96% of these were observed just once. The ten most abundant clones make up 3.6% of the sample. Specimen: blood. The TCR originated in a young man in good health. The V and J genes are TRBV30 and TRBJ1-5; there is no confident call for the D gene. The DNA is as follows: TGTGCCTGGGGACGTAGCAATCAGCCCCAGCATTTT. It translates as CAWGRSNQPQHF.